A selection of T cell receptor beta chains follows, all from one sample in a study of shared clonotypes between healthy human individuals. Libraries were prepared by immunoSEQ multiplex PCR; TCRdb keeps only in-frame clonotypes and omits some of them. The sample holds 520,000 or so clones, 79% seen once. The sample comprised PBMCs. All receptors derive from a woman in her thirties or forties in good health. Some clones in this sample may be carry-over from other donors' samples. Each CDR3 is given with its conserved first and last residue. Fields, in order: D gene, J gene, clone size, V gene, CDR3 DNA, CDR3 protein. A D gene is named only where the DNA matches it firmly. Clone size is shown for a subset of rows, as once, few, many or a class of expanded clone.

D gene: NA
J gene: TRBJ2-7
clone size: NA
V gene: TRBV9
CDR3 DNA: TGTGCCAGCAGCCTGCTCCCAGGAGGGTCGTCCGAGCAGTACTTC
CDR3 protein: CASSLLPGGSSEQYF

D gene: NA
J gene: TRBJ1-1
clone size: once
V gene: TRBV5-4
CDR3 DNA: TGTGCCAGCAGCTTGGGTCGAACCGAGAACACTGAAGCTTTCTTT
CDR3 protein: CASSLGRTENTEAFF

D gene: NA
J gene: TRBJ2-3
clone size: few
V gene: TRBV7-9
CDR3 DNA: TGTGCCAGCAGCCCCGACAGGACAATACGCACAGATACGCAGTATTTT
CDR3 protein: CASSPDRTIRTDTQYF

D gene: NA
J gene: TRBJ2-5
clone size: NA
V gene: TRBV7-9
CDR3 DNA: TGTGCCAGCAGCTTGAGATGGGGGGCCCAAGAGACCCAGTACTTC
CDR3 protein: CASSLRWGAQETQYF

D gene: NA
J gene: TRBJ2-1
clone size: NA
V gene: TRBV12-5
CDR3 DNA: TGTGCTAGTGCCGTCCAGAGGGGTCGTGGGCTCGCCCTTCCCAATGAGCAGTTCTTC
CDR3 protein: CASAVQRGRGLALPNEQFF

D gene: TRBD2
J gene: TRBJ2-1
clone size: NA
V gene: TRBV9
CDR3 DNA: TGTGCCAGCAGCGTAGCTCCTAGCGGCCACAATGAGCAGTTCTTC
CDR3 protein: CASSVAPSGHNEQFF

D gene: NA
J gene: TRBJ2-1
clone size: NA
V gene: TRBV15
CDR3 DNA: TGTGCCACCAGCAGAGATCAGGGCCCAGTGGATGAGCAGTTCTTC
CDR3 protein: CATSRDQGPVDEQFF

D gene: TRBD2
J gene: TRBJ2-1
clone size: NA
V gene: TRBV10-3
CDR3 DNA: TGTGCCATCAGTGAGCGACTAGCGGGAGGGGGAGGTGTGAATGAGCAGTTCTTC
CDR3 protein: CAISERLAGGGGVNEQFF

D gene: NA
J gene: TRBJ1-2
clone size: NA
V gene: TRBV19
CDR3 DNA: TGTGCCAGTACCATGTTGACAGTAGCTAACTATGGCTACACCTTC
CDR3 protein: CASTMLTVANYGYTF

D gene: NA
J gene: TRBJ2-3
clone size: NA
V gene: TRBV27
CDR3 DNA: TGTGCCAGCAGTCGGGGTTGGGATACGCAGTATTTT
CDR3 protein: CASSRGWDTQYF

D gene: NA
J gene: TRBJ1-1
clone size: few
V gene: TRBV30
CDR3 DNA: TGTGCCTGGGCTCGGACAGAGATGAACACTGAAGCTTTCTTT
CDR3 protein: CAWARTEMNTEAFF

D gene: TRBD2
J gene: TRBJ2-5
clone size: NA
V gene: TRBV27
CDR3 DNA: TGTGCCAGCAGTTTAATGGGGGGGGAAGAGACCCAGTACTTC
CDR3 protein: CASSLMGGEETQYF

D gene: NA
J gene: TRBJ1-5
clone size: NA
V gene: TRBV28
CDR3 DNA: TGTGCCAGCATTGCAGGGAATCAGCCCCAGCATTTT
CDR3 protein: CASIAGNQPQHF

D gene: NA
J gene: TRBJ2-1
clone size: NA
V gene: TRBV7-6
CDR3 DNA: TGTGCCAGTAAGGGCTGGGCCTACAATGAGCAGTTCTTC
CDR3 protein: CASKGWAYNEQFF

D gene: NA
J gene: TRBJ1-1
clone size: once
V gene: TRBV11-2
CDR3 DNA: TGTGCCAGCAGCTTAGGACAGGAAGGGAGGGCTGAAGCTTTCTTT
CDR3 protein: CASSLGQEGRAEAFF

D gene: TRBD2
J gene: TRBJ2-3
clone size: NA
V gene: TRBV7-2
CDR3 DNA: TGTGCCAGCAGCCGGACTAGCGTTCGTGCAGATACGCAGTATTTT
CDR3 protein: CASSRTSVRADTQYF

D gene: TRBD1
J gene: TRBJ1-2
clone size: NA
V gene: TRBV29-1
CDR3 DNA: TGCAGCGTTGGGGACAGGGAACAAGGCTACACCTTC
CDR3 protein: CSVGDREQGYTF

D gene: NA
J gene: TRBJ2-5
clone size: NA
V gene: TRBV10-2
CDR3 DNA: TGCGCCAGCAGTGAATATTACCAAGAGACCCAGTACTTC
CDR3 protein: CASSEYYQETQYF

D gene: NA
J gene: TRBJ2-7
clone size: NA
V gene: TRBV29-1
CDR3 DNA: TGCAGCGTTGTAGGTGGTGGGACGCATACCTACGAGCAGTACTTC
CDR3 protein: CSVVGGGTHTYEQYF

D gene: TRBD1
J gene: TRBJ2-6
clone size: NA
V gene: TRBV7-2
CDR3 DNA: TGTGCCAGCAGCTTCCGGACAGGGGGAATTACTGGGGCCAACGTCCTGACTTTC
CDR3 protein: CASSFRTGGITGANVLTF

D gene: TRBD2
J gene: TRBJ2-2
clone size: NA
V gene: TRBV29-1
CDR3 DNA: TGCAGCGTTTGGCCTAGCGGGAGTACCGGGGAGCTGTTTTTT
CDR3 protein: CSVWPSGSTGELFF

D gene: NA
J gene: TRBJ1-3
clone size: NA
V gene: TRBV30
CDR3 DNA: TGTGCCTGGAGACCCAGGGGAGCTGGAAACACCATATATTTT
CDR3 protein: CAWRPRGAGNTIYF

D gene: TRBD2
J gene: TRBJ2-5
clone size: NA
V gene: TRBV5-1
CDR3 DNA: TGCGCCAGCAGCTTGGTTCCAGCGGGAGAGGGTGAGACCCAGTACTTC
CDR3 protein: CASSLVPAGEGETQYF

D gene: NA
J gene: TRBJ2-3
clone size: NA
V gene: TRBV25-1
CDR3 DNA: TGTGCCAGCAGTGATTACCGAGGAAATACGCAGTATTTT
CDR3 protein: CASSDYRGNTQYF

D gene: NA
J gene: TRBJ2-3
clone size: NA
V gene: TRBV4-2
CDR3 DNA: TGTGCCAGCAGCCAAGGGGGCGGGACTCCCACAGATACGCAGTATTTT
CDR3 protein: CASSQGGGTPTDTQYF

D gene: NA
J gene: TRBJ2-7
clone size: NA
V gene: TRBV5-1
CDR3 DNA: TGCGCCAGCAGCTTGCTGCTGACAGGACAGACCGAGCAGTACTTC
CDR3 protein: CASSLLLTGQTEQYF

D gene: TRBD1
J gene: TRBJ2-3
clone size: NA
V gene: TRBV30
CDR3 DNA: TGTGCCTGGAGGGACCGGACAGGGAAAACAGATACGCAGTATTTT
CDR3 protein: CAWRDRTGKTDTQYF

D gene: TRBD2
J gene: TRBJ2-7
clone size: NA
V gene: TRBV11-2
CDR3 DNA: TGTGCCAGCAGCTTGGGTGGGACTAGCGGGTACTACGAGCAGTACTTC
CDR3 protein: CASSLGGTSGYYEQYF

D gene: TRBD2
J gene: TRBJ2-7
clone size: NA
V gene: TRBV4-1
CDR3 DNA: TGCGCCAGCAGCCAAGAAGAGGGACTAGCAGCCTCGGGGCAGTACTTC
CDR3 protein: CASSQEEGLAASGQYF

D gene: TRBD2
J gene: TRBJ2-1
clone size: NA
V gene: TRBV5-1
CDR3 DNA: TGCGCCAGCAGCCCTCGACTAGCGGGAGAGAGTGAGCAGTTCTTC
CDR3 protein: CASSPRLAGESEQFF

D gene: NA
J gene: TRBJ2-7
clone size: NA
V gene: TRBV7-2
CDR3 DNA: TGTGCCAGCAGCTTAAACGGGTTCCACGAGCAGTACTTC
CDR3 protein: CASSLNGFHEQYF

D gene: NA
J gene: TRBJ2-1
clone size: NA
V gene: TRBV6-4
CDR3 DNA: TGTGCCAGCCCCTGGGGGAACAATGAGCAGTTCTTC
CDR3 protein: CASPWGNNEQFF

D gene: NA
J gene: TRBJ1-5
clone size: NA
V gene: TRBV19
CDR3 DNA: TGTGCCAGTAATCAGGGAGGGGGCAATCAGCCCCAGCATTTT
CDR3 protein: CASNQGGGNQPQHF